The entry below gives a single T cell receptor beta chain sequence along with its context. Its antigen target is currently unknown. Qualities for individual bases were not recorded, and no much larger clone is one base off. The cohort was made up of 500 to 800 healthy bone marrow donors. At the time of sampling, every cohort member was nominally healthy, though immune exposures that went unrecorded were likely present. The donor was CMV seropositive and was included in the group of 289 seropositive cohort members. A peripheral blood sample was provided by each donor, and peripheral blood mononuclear cells were used for TCR beta sequencing. The Qiagen DNeasy Blood Extraction Kit was used to extract genomic DNA from the blood cell samples. CDR1 SEHNR and CDR2 FQNEAQ were looked up in the germline V gene (reference sequence). A distance of 16 bases separates the germline ends of V and J, which lose 4 bases and 0 bases respectively. The CDR3 covers 16 residues, taking in both the cysteine and the phenylalanine. Of all the DNA, just the CDR3 is kept, 48 bases in frame from base 1.

Libraries came from the immunoSEQ multiplex PCR assay. The multiplex PCR relied on a mix of 60 forward primers for TCR Vbeta segments and 13 reverse primers for TCR Jbeta segments. Amplification of the CDR3 region of rearranged TCR beta genes was performed with a multiplex PCR assay on genomic DNA. The amplified TCR beta libraries were sequenced on the Illumina HiSeq System as 87-base-pair reads. Per the source publication's procedure: A later analysis counted about 80 million unique TCR beta chains across the 690 or so repertoires, and around 12 million of these chains were shared by at least two donors. Raw reads were error-corrected and collapsed into unique sequences by a nearest-neighbor algorithm in which closely related sequences were merged to remove PCR and sequencing errors. CDR3 sequences were aligned to IMGT reference sequences to assign V, D and J gene segments. Each retained sequence needed at least a six-nucleotide match to both a V gene segment and a J gene segment. A rearrangement counted as productive if the CDR3 had no stop codons and remained in frame with V and J, and every other rearrangement counted as non-productive. Following IMGT convention, CDR3 was defined as the stretch from the second conserved V-encoded cysteine up to the conserved J-encoded phenylalanine. Sequences without an unambiguous match to a single V gene segment were excluded from the earlier analysis of about 640 of the donors. An earlier analysis of 587 of the donors classified V segments as functional when productive rearrangements were above 56.7% and as segregating when the standard deviation between donors was above 5%. To diagnose cytomegalovirus status from the catalog of TCR beta chain sequences, a statistical classification framework was built. V and J gene assignment, in a later analysis, came from comparing TCR nucleotide sequences with IMGT/GENE-DB human TR gene sequences. A later analysis assigned CDR3 sequences and most-parsimonious VDJ recombination scenarios with the TCRdist pipeline. In a later analysis, every TCR beta chain was defined by the combination of its CDR3 amino acid sequence and its V-gene family, and reads without a unique V-gene family were dropped. In a later analysis, approximately 590 highly shared, low-generation-probability nucleotide sequences were removed to address suspected cross-contamination and a sequencing artifact. For each public chain, a later analysis derived a clonal expansion index from normalized ranks of inferred template counts within each repertoire. Generation probabilities in a later analysis came from a VDJ recombination model fitted to out-of-frame rearrangements, and those results were checked against IGoR. In a later analysis, TCR-TCR, TCR-HLA and TCR-CMV co-occurrence was scored with hypergeometric tests, and a repertoire-size bias correction was applied to TCR pairs. In a later analysis, false discovery rates were estimated by permuting HLA or CMV assignments 20 times. In a later analysis, co-occurring TCRs were grouped using DBSCAN, and TCRdist sequence similarity was added for clustering within HLA-allele-positive subsets. Co-occurrence clustering excluded repertoires with fewer than 30,000 or more than 120,000 public chains, plus five with anomalous nucleotide sharing. Drawn from immuneACCESS, this table holds only the in-frame rearrangements with V and J called that TCRdb kept. Clones are partly lost; checked studies trace under half to an unresolved V gene and leave the rest unexplained. V, J and clone size derive from that table, while D and trimming were established from the DNA sequence. The sample data list around 110,000 clones, and around 80% of these were observed just once. Roughly 4.3% of the sample is in the top ten clones.

This sample was taken from a study of cytomegalovirus exposure and HLA in healthy donors (dated by TCRdb to between 2016 and 2019). Notes on the research overall: In an earlier analysis of 587 of the donors, 276 Gb of sequence data and 90 million to 120 million unique TCR beta sequences from roughly 180 million T cells were reported. Typing coverage varied by locus: roughly 629-640 donors for A, B, C, DRB1 and DQB1; some 520 for DQA1; 606 for DPA1; 450 to 480 for DPB1. To predict cytomegalovirus infection status, the study combined high-throughput TCR immunosequencing, statistical association of individual TCRs with disease status, and machine learning. An early release that covered roughly 600 HLA-typed donors contained around 300 gigabases of sequencing data and 75 million to 100 million unique TCR sequences. In an earlier analysis of about 590 of the donors, high-throughput TCR beta sequencing was used to judge whether each TCR beta V gene segment behaved as functional or pseudogenic. Several DR-DQ haplotypes were handled as single units for association and clustering, since linkage in the cohort was strong. In a later genetic analysis, genome-wide SNP genotypes for about 65% of the roughly 670 donors were used, and that subset was treated as a discovery cohort. Of the approximately 400 genotyped donors, about 80% fell in the genetic ancestry cluster associated with self-reported Caucasian donors. Among some 410 genotyped donors of the cohort, an average of about 240,000 unique TCR beta nucleotide sequences were sequenced per donor, approximately 20% of them non-productive. The later analysis used no new phenotypic data to find candidate immune exposures, relying instead on TCR beta sequences and their occurrence across donors. Class I and class II HLA loci were covered by the typing at four-digit resolution. The study aimed to test whether cataloging public T cell receptors could reveal signatures of past pathogen exposure. Using immunosequencing, the study profiled T cell repertoires from approximately 700 subjects and related those repertoires to cytomegalovirus serostatus. All discovery cohort repertoires had been generated using a single sequencing platform. To study patterns of TCR occurrence, a later analysis re-analyzed previously published TCR beta repertoires from under 750 donors and added high-resolution HLA genotyping. A separate validation cohort of 100 to 150 different subjects was used in addition to the approximately 700-subject first cohort. Donor age, sex, ethnicity and CMV serostatus were compiled alongside the repertoire data. What the study reported, not specific to this receptor: The sequencing pipeline was judged likely to have produced a cluster of highly shared sequence variants as a technical artifact. Assigning TCR associations to individual alleles was difficult when HLA alleles, especially DR and DQ, strongly co-occurred. Most CMV-associated TCR beta chains appeared to be HLA-restricted in a later analysis, and the HLA associations seemed to be driven largely by CMV exposure. At a false discovery rate of 0.05, a later analysis linked 15,000 to 20,000 TCR beta sequences to specific HLA alleles. The 87-base-pair reads could not distinguish some IMGT-functional V segments, including TRBV6-2 and TRBV6-3, so those segments were excluded. The authors suggested that the approach could potentially be generalized to other disease states and immunological phenotypes. Over 15 rarely observed V segments, including chromosome 9 orphons, were excluded from the earlier analysis of approximately 600 of the donors because counts were too low. Across donors, most TCR sequences were observed very rarely, whereas some public TCRs were present in many individuals. Because HLA typing was missing for some donors at each locus, association tests included only the typed subset. A total of 150 to 200 TCR beta chains were listed by the study as associated with cytomegalovirus. For the cohort, immune exposure information was limited to CMV serostatus. In this cohort, only TCR beta chains were sequenced, and detectable features were limited by the absence of alpha or paired-chain data. Presence/absence analyses assumed roughly uniform sequencing depth across donors, an assumption that may not hold. According to a later analysis, TCR association rates differed among HLA loci, with DRB1 alleles showing the most associated TCRs and HLA-C alleles showing the fewest. Correlated functional status among segregating V segments might reflect linkage disequilibrium, but an unknown experimental factor could not be ruled out. The classifier was reported to diagnose cytomegalovirus status with high specificity and sensitivity in both the original cohort and the validation cohort. A later genetic analysis associated a missense DCLRE1C variant with V-gene and J-gene trimming of TCR beta chains, and an independent cohort replicated the association. A later analysis reported that several top co-occurrence clusters appeared linked to parvovirus B19, influenza, CMV and Epstein-Barr virus. Compared with equally common non-associated chains, HLA-associated TCR beta chains in a later analysis were more clonally expanded and had lower generation probabilities. An earlier analysis of approximately 600 of the donors showed that most TCR beta V segments appeared in productive rearrangements either about 87% or about 30% of the time, which broadly matched IMGT annotations. A further reported finding was that TCR beta sequences accurately predicted the HLA-A and HLA-B alleles for most subjects in the first cohort. A later genetic analysis reported fewer N-insertions in productive TCRs among donors in an Asian-associated ancestry cluster than the roughly 650-donor mean. A few of the identified cytomegalovirus-associated TCR beta chains were confirmed in vitro to be specific for cytomegalovirus antigens.

This TCR was sampled from a young man in good health and CMV-seropositive. The rearranged segments are TRBV7-9 and TRBJ2-7, with TRBD1 tentatively as D gene (5 bases match). Sample: PBMCs. The CDR3 region has the sequence CASSSEFRVSSYEQYF. The DNA sequence follows: TGTGCCAGCAGCTCCGAATTCAGGGTCAGCTCCTACGAGCAGTACTTC. The reference TRBV7-9 and TRBJ2-7 proteins fill in what lies around the CDR3, so the full variable domain reads DTGVSQNPRHKITKRGQNVTFRCDPISEHNRLYWYRQTLGQGPEFLTYFQNEAQLEKSRLLSDRFSAERPKGSFSTLEIQRTEQGDSAMYLCASSSEFRVSSYEQYFGPGTRLTVT.